These 20 T cell receptor beta chains were sequenced from one sample in a study of cytomegalovirus exposure and HLA in healthy donors. The PCR ran on 60 Vbeta and 13 Jbeta primers. Assay used: immunoSEQ multiplex PCR; TCRdb lists only in-frame clones, some missing. The sample contains over 80,000 clones, about 78% of which appear only once. Sequencing was performed on PBMCs. These receptors came from a woman aged 40 to 50 in good health and CMV-seronegative.

The rearrangement joins TRBV5-1 to TRBJ2-1; 12 positions agree with TRBD2. CDR1 SGHRS and CDR2 YFSETQ come from the germline V gene. J lost 0 bases, V lost 2 bases, and 9 bases had no gene match. The CDR3 spans 19 residues. CDR3 region: CASSFSTSGRGSSYNEQFF. The CDR3 DNA sequence: TGCGCCAGCAGCTTTTCGACTAGCGGGAGAGGAAGCTCCTACAATGAGCAGTTCTTC.

The chain joins TRBV6-6 to TRBJ1-1; a weak D match, TRBD1 (5 bases). The CDR3 totals 14 residues. The V gene lost 0 bases and the J gene lost 1 base, with 6 bases spanning the gap. CDR1 MNHNY and CDR2 SVGAGI come from the germline V gene (reference sequence). CDR3 region: CASSYSTANTEAFF. The CDR3 DNA follows: TGTGCCAGCAGTTACTCGACAGCGAACACTGAAGCTTTCTTT.

The chain joins TRBV4-2 to TRBJ2-3; 9 bases are a match to TRBD2. The V gene's germline CDR1 is LGHNA and CDR2 YNFKEQ. The CDR3 has 16 residues. V was clipped by 4 bases and J by 4 bases; unmatched bases: 9. The CDR3: CASSRLTSGRADTQYF. The CDR3 coding sequence is TGTGCCAGCAGCCGCCTTACTAGCGGGCGGGCAGATACGCAGTATTTT.

The gene calls are TRBV6-4 and TRBJ1-1, with 7 bases identical to TRBD1. The CDR3 totals 18 residues. Germline CDR1 and CDR2: MRHNA and SNTAGT. The V and J ends lost 2 bases and 4 bases, in that order; junction bases with no gene match: 16. CDR3 sequence (DNA): TGTGCCAGCAGTGACAGTAGGTACAGGGGTGGGTTCCTCACTGAAGCTTTCTTT. It translates to CASSDSRYRGGFLTEAFF.

In this sample, this clone turned up once. V usage is TRBV5-6 and J usage is TRBJ2-1; TRBD2 matches 9 bases. CDR3 size: 15 residues. Germline lookup yields CDR1 SGHDT and CDR2 YYEEEE. Trimming took 5 bases from V and 6 from J; bases not matched to a gene: 9. The CDR3 protein is CASRSGTSFGNEQFF. The CDR3 region has the DNA TGTGCCAGCAGGTCCGGGACTAGCTTCGGCAATGAGCAGTTCTTC.

This clone occurred a few times. The chain carries TRBV5-1 and TRBJ2-7; D might be TRBD2 (6 bases). The germline V gene encodes CDR1 SGHRS and CDR2 YFSETQ. V was cut by 4 bases and J by 2 bases, with 13 bases left in between. This CDR3 has 14 residues. CDR3 DNA sequence: TGCGCCAGCAGCCGCAGCTCGGGGGCCTACGAGCAGTACTTC. Amino acid sequence: CASSRSSGAYEQYF.

This clone appeared a few times. The rearrangement uses TRBV5-6 and TRBJ1-5; D ambiguous. The CDR3 extends over 12 amino acids. Trimming shortened V by 4 bases and J by 4 bases, and 6 bases separated the two germline ends. Germline V gives CDR1 SGHDT, CDR2 YYEEEE. This CDR3 reads CASSGVNQPQHF. The CDR3 DNA reads as TGTGCCAGCAGCGGAGTAAATCAGCCCCAGCATTTT.

This chain uses TRBV18 with TRBJ2-7, with 9 positions matching TRBD2. CDR1 is KGHSH, CDR2 LQKENI, per germline. The CDR3 covers 15 residues. Unmatched junction bases numbered 7, after V lost 3 bases and J lost 4 bases. CDR3 region: CASSPPGTSFYEQYF. Written as DNA, the CDR3 is TGTGCCAGCTCACCCCCCGGGACTAGCTTTTACGAGCAGTACTTC.

This clone has only a few counts. The rearrangement uses TRBV4-1 and TRBJ2-4, with a possible D match to TRBD1 (5 bases). CDR1 is MGHRA and CDR2 is YSYEKL in the germline V gene. Trimming removed 0 bases from V and 8 bases from J, with 11 bases in between. The CDR3 extends over 14 amino acids. The CDR3 nucleotides are TGCGCCAGCAGCCAAGATCTGAAAGGGGACATTCAGTACTTC. Amino acid sequence: CASSQDLKGDIQYF.

This chain connects TRBV7-9 to TRBJ2-2; 9 bases align to TRBD2. The germline CDR1 and CDR2 sequences are SEHNR and FQNEAQ (reference sequence). The CDR3 totals 17 residues. After removal of 4 bases from V and 5 bases from J, the junction contained 11 bases not matched to a gene. As DNA, the CDR3 is TGTGCCAGCAGCTCCCGAATAGCGGGAGTCGATACCGGGGAGCTGTTTTTT. This gives the protein CASSSRIAGVDTGELFF.

The V gene is TRBV7-9, the J gene TRBJ2-7; D possibly corresponds to TRBD2 (5 bases). Trimming took 1 base from V and 2 from J, leaving 9 bases between them. Germline assignment: CDR1 SEHNR and CDR2 FQNEAQ (reference sequence). The CDR3 runs 14 residues. The CDR3 DNA follows: TGTGCCAGCAGCTTAGGCGGGTCCCCCTACGAGCAGTACTTC. It translates to CASSLGGSPYEQYF.

This clone is a singleton in its sample. The rearrangement joins TRBV9 to TRBJ2-5; D is possibly TRBD1 (6 bases). Germline CDR1 and CDR2: SGDLS and YYNGEE. There are 17 residues in the CDR3. Between the trimmed V and J ends, which lost 2 bases and 4 bases, there was a span of 21 bases. The CDR3 DNA reads TGTGCCAGCAGCGTTAACCCGGGACACACTTTTACAGAGACCCAGTACTTC. It specifies CASSVNPGHTFTETQYF.

The chain couples TRBV7-2 to TRBJ1-1; no clear D. Germline V gives CDR1 SGHTA, CDR2 FQGNSA. The CDR3 spans 15 residues. Trimming removed 0 bases at V and 1 base at J, with 9 bases between. In nucleotides, the CDR3 is TGTGCCAGCAGCTTAGCGCTCGGAGCGAACACTGAAGCTTTCTTT. Amino acid sequence: CASSLALGANTEAFF.

J is TRBJ2-7 and V is TRBV18; weak D call: TRBD1 (5 bases). Germline values: CDR1 KGHSH, CDR2 LQKENI. This CDR3 is 16 amino acids long. The germline V and J ends were trimmed by 3 bases and 2 bases, with 17 bases remaining between them. The CDR3 region is CASSPLPQGNAYEQYF. The CDR3 bases are TGTGCCAGCTCACCCCTTCCGCAGGGAAACGCCTACGAGCAGTACTTC. The variable domain in full, with the rest retrieved from reference TRBV18 and TRBJ2-7, is NAGVMQNPRHLVRRRGQEARLRCSPMKGHSHVYWYRQLPEEGLKFMVYLQKENIIDESGMPKERFSAEFPKEGPSILRIQQVVRGDSAAYFCASSPLPQGNAYEQYFGPGTRLTVT.

The genes are TRBV19 and TRBJ1-2, with 8 bases identical to TRBD1. This CDR3 region has 15 residues. Germline V gene data show CDR1 as LNHDA and CDR2 as SQIVND (reference sequence). V shed 4 bases and J 4 bases; nucleotides not matched to a gene: 8. CDR3 sequence: CASSTGQEVGYGYTF. The DNA of the CDR3 is TGTGCCAGTAGTACGGGACAGGAAGTCGGCTATGGCTACACCTTC.

V usage is TRBV10-3 and J usage is TRBJ1-2, with D possibly TRBD1 on 6 matching bases. Trimming cost V 10 bases and J 14 bases, with 32 bases left between them. This CDR3 is built from 15 residues. CDR1 and CDR2 (germline): ENHRY, SYGVKD. This chain's CDR3 is CATYPGTGPPGIGTF. DNA for the CDR3: TGTGCCACCTACCCTGGCACAGGGCCCCCGGGGATCGGGACCTTC.

This clone appeared once. V is TRBV29-1 and J is TRBJ2-3; D unresolved. The V and J ends lost 6 bases and 3 bases respectively, with 16 bases between them. CDR3 size: 14 residues. Germline-derived CDR1 and CDR2 are SQVTM and ANQGSEA. The DNA for the CDR3 is TGCAGCGTCAAACTTGGTGGGCAGACAGATACGCAGTATTTT. Protein product: CSVKLGGQTDTQYF.

J is TRBJ2-2 and V is TRBV7-6, with unresolved D. The V gene's germline CDR1 is SGHVS and CDR2 FNYEAQ. V shed 2 bases and J shed 3 bases, with 4 bases lying between them. The CDR3 contains 13 residues. The CDR3: CASSLTYTGELFF. Here the CDR3 DNA reads TGTGCCAGCAGCTTAACATACACCGGGGAGCTGTTTTTT.

The chain joins TRBV5-1 to TRBJ2-5, with TRBD2 identical over 13 bases. Germline loops: CDR1 SGHRS, CDR2 YFSETQ. The V segment lost 0 bases and the J segment 10 bases; nucleotides outside the gene matches: 3. The CDR3 loop spans 14 amino acids. The CDR3 sequence: CASSLELAGGGQYF. DNA for the CDR3: TGCGCCAGCAGCTTGGAACTAGCGGGAGGGGGCCAGTACTTC.

The chain employs TRBV19 and TRBJ2-7, with 9 bases identical to TRBD2. V shed 8 bases and J 2 bases; nucleotides not matched to a gene: 7. The CDR3 contains 14 residues. Germline V gives CDR1 LNHDA, CDR2 SQIVND (reference sequence). CDR3 sequence reads: CASSIAGAPYEQYF. CDR3 coding DNA: TGTGCCAGTTCGATAGCGGGAGCCCCCTACGAGCAGTACTTC. Looking up the rest from reference TRBV19 and TRBJ2-7 gives the full variable domain: DGGITQSPKYLFRKEGQNVTLSCEQNLNHDAMYWYRQDPGQGLRLIYYSQIVNDFQKGDIAEGYSVSREKKESFPLTVTSAQKNPTAFYLCASSIAGAPYEQYFGPGTRLTVT.